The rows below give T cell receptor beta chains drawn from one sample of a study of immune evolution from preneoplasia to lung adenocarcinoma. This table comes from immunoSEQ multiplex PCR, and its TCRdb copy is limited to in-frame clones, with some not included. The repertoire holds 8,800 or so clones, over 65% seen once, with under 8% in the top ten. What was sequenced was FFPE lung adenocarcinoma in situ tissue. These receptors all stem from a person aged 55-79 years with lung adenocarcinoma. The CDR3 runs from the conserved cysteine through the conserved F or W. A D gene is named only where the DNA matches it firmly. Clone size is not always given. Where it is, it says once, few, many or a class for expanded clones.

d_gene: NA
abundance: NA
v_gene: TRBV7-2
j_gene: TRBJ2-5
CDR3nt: TGTGCCAGCAGCCGGGATGCGTTCGGAGAGACCCAGTACTTC
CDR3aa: CASSRDAFGETQYF

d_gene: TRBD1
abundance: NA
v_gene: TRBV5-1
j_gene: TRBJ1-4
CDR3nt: TGCGCCAGCAGCCTACAGGGGAGGAATGAAAAACTGTTTTTT
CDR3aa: CASSLQGRNEKLFF

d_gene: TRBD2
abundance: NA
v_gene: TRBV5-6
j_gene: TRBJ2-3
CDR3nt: TGTGCCAGCAGCGACGATTACGGACTAGCAGATGCAGATACGCAGTATTTT
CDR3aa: CASSDDYGLADADTQYF

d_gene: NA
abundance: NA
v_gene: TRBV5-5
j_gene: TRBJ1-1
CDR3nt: TGTGCCAGCACCTACGGGACACTAAACACTGAAGCTTTCTTT
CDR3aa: CASTYGTLNTEAFF

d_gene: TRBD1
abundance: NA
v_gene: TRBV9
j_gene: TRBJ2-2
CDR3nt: TGTGCCAGCAGCGTAGGGACAGGGATAAACACCGGGGAGCTGTTTTTT
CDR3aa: CASSVGTGINTGELFF

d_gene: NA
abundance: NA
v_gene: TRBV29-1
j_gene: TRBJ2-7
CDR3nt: TGCAGCGTTGAAGGAGCTACCTACGAGCAGTACTTC
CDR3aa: CSVEGATYEQYF

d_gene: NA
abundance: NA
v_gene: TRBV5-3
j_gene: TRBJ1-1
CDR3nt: TGTGCCAGAAGCACGCCCATGCCGGGACTGAACACTGAAGCTTTCTTT
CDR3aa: CARSTPMPGLNTEAFF

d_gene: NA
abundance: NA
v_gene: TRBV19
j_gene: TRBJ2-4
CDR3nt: TGTGCCAGTAGTATAGATGGGGGCGTAGAAAACATTCAGTACTTC
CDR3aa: CASSIDGGVENIQYF

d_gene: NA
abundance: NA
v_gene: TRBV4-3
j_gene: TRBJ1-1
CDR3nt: TGCGCCAGCAGCGAGAGCACAACACGGAAAGCTTTCTTT
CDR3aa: CASSESTTRKAFF

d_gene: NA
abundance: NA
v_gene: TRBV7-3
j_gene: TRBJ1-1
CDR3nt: TGTGCCAGCAGCCCGATGCTATACCCGGGGACTGAAGCTTTCTTT
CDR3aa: CASSPMLYPGTEAFF

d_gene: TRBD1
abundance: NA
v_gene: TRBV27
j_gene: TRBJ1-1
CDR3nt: TGTGCCAGCAGATCTGGGGACAGGGGGAACACTGAAGCTTTCTTT
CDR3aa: CASRSGDRGNTEAFF

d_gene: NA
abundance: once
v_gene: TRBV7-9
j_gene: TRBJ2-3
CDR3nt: TGTGCCAGCAGCTTAGGTTCCAGTATTTTAGATACGCAGTATTTT
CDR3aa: CASSLGSSILDTQYF

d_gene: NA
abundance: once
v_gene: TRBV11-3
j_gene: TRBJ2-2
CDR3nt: TGTGCCAGCAGCTTAGAGAACACCGGGGAGCTGTTTTTT
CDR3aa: CASSLENTGELFF

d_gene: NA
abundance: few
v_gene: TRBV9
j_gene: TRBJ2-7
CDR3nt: TGTGCCAGTGCTTTGGGGGCCTCCTACGAGCAGTACTTC
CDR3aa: CASALGASYEQYF

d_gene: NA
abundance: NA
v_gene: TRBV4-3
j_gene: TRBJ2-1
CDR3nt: TGCGCCAGCAGCCAAGGCCCGGGGATGGATGAGCAGTTCTTC
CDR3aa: CASSQGPGMDEQFF

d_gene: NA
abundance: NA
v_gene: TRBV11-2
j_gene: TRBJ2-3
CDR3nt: TGTGCCAGCACCCCTGGACTAGATACGCAGTATTTT
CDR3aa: CASTPGLDTQYF

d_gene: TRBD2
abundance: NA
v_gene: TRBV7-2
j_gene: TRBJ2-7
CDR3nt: TGTGCCAGCAGCGGGGTAGCGGGGGGCTTCTACGAGCAGTACTTC
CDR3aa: CASSGVAGGFYEQYF

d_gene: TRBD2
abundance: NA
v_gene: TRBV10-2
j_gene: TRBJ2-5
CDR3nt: TGCGCCAGCAGAGAGCGGGGGGGCGGGGAGACCCAGTACTTC
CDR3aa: CASRERGGGETQYF

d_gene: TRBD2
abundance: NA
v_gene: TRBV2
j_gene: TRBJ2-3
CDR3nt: TGTGCCAGCAGACTAGCGCCTAGCACAGATACGCAGTATTTT
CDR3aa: CASRLAPSTDTQYF

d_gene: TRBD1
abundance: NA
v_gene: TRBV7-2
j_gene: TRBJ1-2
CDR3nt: TGTGCCAGCAGTTCGGACAGGGGACTTAACTATGGCTACACCTTC
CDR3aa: CASSSDRGLNYGYTF

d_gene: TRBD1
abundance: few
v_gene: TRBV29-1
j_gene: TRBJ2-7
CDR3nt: TGCAGCGTTGGGGACAGGGCGACCGAGCAGTACTTC
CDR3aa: CSVGDRATEQYF

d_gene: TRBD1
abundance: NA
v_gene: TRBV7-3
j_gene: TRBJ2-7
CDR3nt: TGTGCCAGCAGCCCAACCGGGACAGGGGGCGAGCAGTACTTC
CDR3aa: CASSPTGTGGEQYF

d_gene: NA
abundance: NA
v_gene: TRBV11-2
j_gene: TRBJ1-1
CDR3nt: TGTGCCAGCAGCTTAGATCCGGGCGTCACTGAAGCTTTCTTT
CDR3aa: CASSLDPGVTEAFF

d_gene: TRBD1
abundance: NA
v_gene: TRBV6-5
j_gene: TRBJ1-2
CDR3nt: TGTGCCAGCAGTTATACGACAGGGACGAACTATGGCTACACCTTC
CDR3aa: CASSYTTGTNYGYTF

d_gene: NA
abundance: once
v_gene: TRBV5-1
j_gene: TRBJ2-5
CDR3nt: TGCGCCAGCAGCTTGGGACTTACCAAAGAGACCCAGTACTTC
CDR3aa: CASSLGLTKETQYF

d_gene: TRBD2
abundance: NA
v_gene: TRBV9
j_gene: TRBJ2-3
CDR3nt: TGTGCCAGCAGCGTAGAGGGACTACCCGACACAGATACGCAGTATTTT
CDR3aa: CASSVEGLPDTDTQYF

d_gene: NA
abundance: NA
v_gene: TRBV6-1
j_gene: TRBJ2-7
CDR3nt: TGTGCCAGCAGTCTGGAAACCTACGAGCAGTACTTC
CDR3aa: CASSLETYEQYF

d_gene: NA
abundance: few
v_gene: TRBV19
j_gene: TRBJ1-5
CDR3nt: TGTGCCAGTAGTATTTGGCGGGGGTCGCGGGATCAGCCCCAGCATTTT
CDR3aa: CASSIWRGSRDQPQHF

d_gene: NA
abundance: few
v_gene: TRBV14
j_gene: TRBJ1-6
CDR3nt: TGTGCCAGCAGCCAAGATTGGGTAGGCAGCCCGCTACGCTCACCCCTCCACTTT
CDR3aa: CASSQDWVGSPLRSPLHF

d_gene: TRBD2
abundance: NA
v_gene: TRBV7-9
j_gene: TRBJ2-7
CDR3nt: TGTGCCAGCAGATACCCCGGGGGGGAAGAGCAGTACTTC
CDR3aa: CASRYPGGEEQYF

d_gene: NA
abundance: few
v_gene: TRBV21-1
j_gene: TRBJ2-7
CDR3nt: TGTGCCAGCAGCAGGGGAAAGGGAATATACGAGCAGTACTTC
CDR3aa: CASSRGKGIYEQYF

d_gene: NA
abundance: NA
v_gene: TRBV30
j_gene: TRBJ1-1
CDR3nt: TGTGCCGGTATTATGAACACTGAAGCTTTCTTT
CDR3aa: CAGIMNTEAFF

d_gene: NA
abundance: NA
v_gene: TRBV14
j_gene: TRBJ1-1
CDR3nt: TGTGCCAGCAGCCAAGGGGGGAACACTGAAGCTTTCTTT
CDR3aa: CASSQGGNTEAFF

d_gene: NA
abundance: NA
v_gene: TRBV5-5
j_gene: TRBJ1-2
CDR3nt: TGTGCCAGCAGCAGGAGACGGGGGTATGGCTACACCTTC
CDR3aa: CASSRRRGYGYTF

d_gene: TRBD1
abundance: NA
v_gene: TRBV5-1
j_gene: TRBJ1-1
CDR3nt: TGCGCCAGCAGCTCGCGCGGGACAGACCCCTTTGAAGCTTTCTTT
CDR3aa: CASSSRGTDPFEAFF

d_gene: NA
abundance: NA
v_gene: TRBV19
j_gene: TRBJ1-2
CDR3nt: TGTGCCAGTAGTATAGGTTCGCAACAGGGATCCTACACCTTC
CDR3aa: CASSIGSQQGSYTF

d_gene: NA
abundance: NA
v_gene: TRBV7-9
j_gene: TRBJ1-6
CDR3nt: TGTGCCAGCAGCGTCTGGTCAGATTATAATTCACCCCTCCACTTT
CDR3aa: CASSVWSDYNSPLHF

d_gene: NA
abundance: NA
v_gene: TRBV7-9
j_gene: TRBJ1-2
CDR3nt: TGTGCCAGCAGCTTAGCGTCCACTAGGGGCGACACCTTC
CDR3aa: CASSLASTRGDTF

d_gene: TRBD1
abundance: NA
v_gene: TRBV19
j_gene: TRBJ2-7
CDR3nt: TGTGCCAGTAGACCCACGGGACAGTCAGCCTACGAGCAGTACTTC
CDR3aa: CASRPTGQSAYEQYF

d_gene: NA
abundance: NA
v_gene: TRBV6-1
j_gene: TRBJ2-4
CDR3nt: TGTGCCAGCAGTGATATGTCTCCGGGACCCGGGACGGACATTCAGTACTTC
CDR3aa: CASSDMSPGPGTDIQYF

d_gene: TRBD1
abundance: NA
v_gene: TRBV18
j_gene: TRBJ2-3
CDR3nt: TGTGCCAGCTCACCGGAAGGGACAGGACTCACAGATACGCAGTATTTT
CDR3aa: CASSPEGTGLTDTQYF

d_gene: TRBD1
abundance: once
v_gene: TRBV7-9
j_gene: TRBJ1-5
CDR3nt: TGTGCCAGCAGCTCCTCGACAGGGCCGGTTCAGCCCCAGCATTTT
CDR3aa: CASSSSTGPVQPQHF